Listed below are T cell receptor beta chains from one sample, sequenced in a study of shared clonotypes between healthy human individuals. The assay was immunoSEQ multiplex PCR, and TCRdb's table has in-frame clones only and misses some. The profile covers 2 million to 2.5 million clones, with around 95% appearing a single time and 0.13% taken by the ten largest. Material for sequencing was naive CD4+ T cells sorted from blood. All receptors derive from a man between 18 and 29 years old in good health. CDR3s include the opening cysteine and the closing phenylalanine or tryptophan. D genes are given only for firm matches. The size entry is marked missing in some rows and otherwise reads once, few, many or a size class.

v_call	clone_size	d_call	j_call	cdr3_length	cdr3_nt	cdr3_aa
TRBV19	NA	TRBD1	TRBJ1-5	20	TGTGCCAGTAGCCTTTCCTTCTGGACAGGCCGACGGACATCTTATCAGCCCCAGCATTTT	CASSLSFWTGRRTSYQPQHF
TRBV7-2	NA	TRBD2	TRBJ2-3	16	TGTGCCAGCAGCTTAGGTCTAGCGGGAGGGACAGATACGCAGTATTTT	CASSLGLAGGTDTQYF
TRBV7-6	NA	TRBD2	TRBJ2-5	16	TGTGCCAGCAGCTTGGGAGGGACGGCGAGCGGGGAGACCCAGTACTTC	CASSLGGTASGETQYF
TRBV6-6	NA	TRBD1	TRBJ1-5	16	TGTGCCAGCAGTAGAGCTACAGGGGAACCCAATCAGCCCCAGCATTTT	CASSRATGEPNQPQHF
TRBV28	NA	NA	TRBJ1-6	12	TGTGCCAGCAGTGGAGAAACATACCCCCTCCACTTT	CASSGETYPLHF
TRBV18	NA	TRBD1	TRBJ1-1	15	TGTGCCAGCTCATGGACAGGGGGCACTAACACTGAAGCTTTCTTT	CASSWTGGTNTEAFF
TRBV19	NA	NA	TRBJ2-7	13	TGTGCCAGTAGTATAGACAGATCCTACGAGCAGTACTTC	CASSIDRSYEQYF
TRBV5-4	NA	NA	TRBJ2-1	17	TGTGCCAGCAGCTCCCTTGGTGCAGGGTTAGTTCTCAATGAGCAGTTCTTC	CASSSLGAGLVLNEQFF
TRBV6-6	NA	NA	TRBJ2-3	16	TGTGCCAGCAGTTACACTTTAGCGGATGTCACAGATACGCAGTATTTT	CASSYTLADVTDTQYF
TRBV19	NA	TRBD1	TRBJ1-5	15	TGTGCCAGTAGTATCGGACAGGGGGCGGGTCAGCCCCAGCATTTT	CASSIGQGAGQPQHF
TRBV7-9	NA	NA	TRBJ1-2	19	TGTGCCAGCAGCTTAGCACTGAGGGGCCCCGAGGTATCCCTTTATGGCTACACCTTC	CASSLALRGPEVSLYGYTF
TRBV6-1	NA	NA	TRBJ2-1	13	TGTGCCAGCCGCCAAGGGCGTTACTATGAGCAGTTCTTC	CASRQGRYYEQFF
TRBV18	NA	TRBD1	TRBJ2-7	12	TGTGCCGGGGGACAGGGGGCCAACGAGCAGTACTTC	CAGGQGANEQYF
TRBV10-1	NA	NA	TRBJ2-3	10	TGCGCCAGCAGCACAGATACGCAGTATTTT	CASSTDTQYF
TRBV19	NA	NA	TRBJ2-5	13	TGTGCCAGTAAGGAGCAAGCGGGAGAGACCCAGTACTTC	CASKEQAGETQYF
TRBV12-5	NA	TRBD1	TRBJ2-7	15	TGTGCTAGTGGTCCATCAGGGGGCTTACCCTACGAGCAGTACTTC	CASGPSGGLPYEQYF
TRBV30	once	TRBD2	TRBJ2-3	16	TGTGCCTGGAGCACTGGGACTAGCGGGAATAAAGATACGCAGTATTTT	CAWSTGTSGNKDTQYF